This paragraph reports one T cell receptor beta chain. Its antigen is as yet unknown. The entry originates in a study of T cells in Graves' hyperthyroidism and ophthalmopathy. Study at large: Blood from the periphery was taken at initial diagnosis, before any treatment.

Study-wide results and caveats: The majority of expanded thyroid clonotypes above 0.001 also appeared in blood. Ophthalmopathy was separated from stable hyperthyroidism by a 13 V-J model.

Duration under 3 months, a NOSPECS grade of at least 4, and a Clinical Activity Score of at least 3 characterized the ophthalmopathy patients. This CDR3 is built from 15 residues. V dropped 3 bases and J dropped 3 bases, with 9 bases sitting between them. CDR1 is LNHDA and CDR2 is SQIVND in the germline V gene (reference sequence). RNA transcripts gave rise to amplified TCR beta CDR3 regions. TCR CDR3 underwent first-round RT-PCR with the HTBI primer set. TCRdb re-called the multiplex PCR reads with MiXCR, one entry per CDR3 protein. In the table there are about 270,000 distinct CDR3 sequences, roughly 20% of which are singletons.

The chain has TRBV19 and TRBJ2-6, with D possibly being TRBD1 (5 bases). This sequence was found in a man aged 30 to 45 with Graves' ophthalmopathy. The specimen sequenced was blood. The CDR3 sequence: CASSILQVGANVLTF. The CDR3 DNA reads TGTGCCAGTAGTATCCTACAGGTTGGGGCCAACGTCCTGACTTTC.